This T cell receptor beta chain was recovered during a study of blood T cell repertoires in COVID-19. Study information: T cells, B-cell-depleted T cells, or PBMCs provided the cDNA or gDNA that served as material.

This CDR3 spans 14 amino acids. The V and J ends lost 7 bases and 6 bases, in that order; junction bases with no gene match: 9. Germline CDR1 MNHEY, CDR2 SVGAGI. Per the study methods: By means of reference gene primer amplification, nucleated cell counts were estimated. Profiled with immunoSEQ multiplex PCR; TCRdb holds only in-frame clones, not every one. Clone size and the V and J calls come from that table; the DNA yielded D and trimming. This table holds over 350,000 clones, 85% to 90% found once. This sequence originates from a woman in her twenties or thirties with acute COVID-19. The sequenced material came from PBMCs or T cells enriched from blood (not recorded which). The chain recombines TRBV6-5 with TRBJ1-5; 7 nucleotides match TRBD1. The CDR3 nucleotides read TGTGCCAGCACCGACGACAGGGTCAGTCAGCCCCAGCATTTT. Its translation: CASTDDRVSQPQHF.